Listed here is a single TCR beta chain. Its antigen is not identified. These data are taken from a study of shared clonotypes between healthy human individuals. Study findings and constraints: Some clonotypes were shared by all four sorted-subset donors, while others were not shared. The non-shared ones had lower generation probabilities than the shared ones. When naive CD4 clonotypes were compared across a few donors, 4% to 6.5% were shared.

TCRdb's copy holds only in-frame clones and misses some; the assay was immunoSEQ multiplex PCR. The table lists around 610,000 clones, roughly 96% of them singletons. Naive-designated CD8 cells lacked CD45RO, were positively enriched for CCR7, and omitted terminally differentiated effector memory CD45RA+ cells. The CDR3 covers 16 residues. Per germline, CDR1 LGHNA and CDR2 YNFKEQ. Trimming removed 1 base from V and 2 bases from J; junction bases left unmatched: 6. V and J are TRBV4-2 and TRBJ2-7; 9 bases are a match to TRBD2. This receptor was obtained from a woman under 40 in good health. The source material was naive CD8+ T cells sorted from blood. CDR3 coding DNA: TGTGCCAGCAGCCAAGCGAGACTAGCGGAGACCTACGAGCAGTACTTC. It is translated as CASSQARLAETYEQYF.